The 30 T cell receptor beta chains given below trace back to one sample, sequenced in a study of T cell changes during pregnancy in multiple sclerosis. Profiled with immunoSEQ multiplex PCR; TCRdb holds only in-frame clones, not every one. The table has 50,000 to 60,000 clones, more than 85% seen once. This specimen was CD4+ T cells from peripheral blood mononuclear cells, taken in the third trimester of pregnancy. Every receptor here comes from a female donor with multiple sclerosis, enrolled in a pregnancy study.

This clone was counted a few times. This chain uses TRBV18 with TRBJ2-7; 7 bases fit TRBD1. This CDR3 spans 13 amino acids. Germline CDR1 is KGHSH and CDR2 is LQKENI. V lost 5 bases, J lost 5 bases, and 6 bases stayed unmatched. For the CDR3, the DNA is TGTGCCAGCTCAGCGACAGGGTCCCACGAGCAGTACTTC. This encodes CASSATGSHEQYF. The full variable domain, its missing parts supplied by reference TRBV18 and TRBJ2-7, is NAGVMQNPRHLVRRRGQEARLRCSPMKGHSHVYWYRQLPEEGLKFMVYLQKENIIDESGMPKERFSAEFPKEGPSILRIQQVVRGDSAAYFCASSATGSHEQYFGPGTRLTVT.

The CDR3 loop reads CASSARQGASPFYNEQFF. The CDR3 region has the DNA TGTGCCAGCTCAGCAAGACAGGGGGCGAGTCCCTTTTACAATGAGCAGTTCTTC. The chain carries TRBV18 and TRBJ2-1; TRBD1 matches at 10 bases. After removal of 5 bases from V and 4 bases from J, the junction contained 14 bases not matched to a gene. Germline loops: CDR1 KGHSH, CDR2 LQKENI. CDR3 length: 18 residues.

The J gene is TRBJ2-3, the V gene TRBV7-3, with D hard to call. The germline V and J ends were trimmed by 3 bases and 2 bases, with 9 bases remaining between them. The CDR3 runs to 14 residues. CDR1 SGHTA and CDR2 FQGTGA come from the germline V gene. In nucleotides, the CDR3 is TGTGCCAGCAGCTTGAACTATAACACAGATACGCAGTATTTT. This codes for CASSLNYNTDTQYF. Using reference TRBV7-3 and TRBJ2-3 for the parts outside the CDR3, the full variable domain is GAGVSQTPSNKVTEKGKYVELRCDPISGHTALYWYRQSLGQGPEFLIYFQGTGAADDSGLPNDRFFAVRPEGSVSTLKIQRTERGDSAVYLCASSLNYNTDTQYFGPGTRLTVL.

In this sample, this clone turned up a few times. The chain combines TRBV28 with TRBJ1-3, with D tentatively TRBD1 (6 bases). From germline, CDR1 is MDHEN and CDR2 SYDVKM. With 6 bases removed from V and 4 bases from J, the gap between germline ends came to 16 bases. This CDR3 spans 15 amino acids. CDR3 nucleotides: TGTGCCAGCAGGGGAGGGGGGCTCGGAGGAAACACCATATATTTT. This codes for CASRGGGLGGNTIYF. Complete variable domain (other parts from reference TRBV28 and TRBJ1-3): DVKVTQSSRYLVKRTGEKVFLECVQDMDHENMFWYRQDPGLGLRLIYFSYDVKMKEKGDIPEGYSVSREKKERFSLILESASTNQTSMYLCASRGGGLGGNTIYFGEGSWLTVV.

V and J are TRBV6-1 and TRBJ2-7; D possibly corresponds to TRBD2 (5 bases). This CDR3 has 16 amino acids. The germline V gene has CDR1 MNHNS and CDR2 SASEGT. V lost 3 bases to trimming and J lost 0 bases, with 15 bases between them. Here the CDR3 reads CASSDAREPFSYEQYF. As DNA, the CDR3 is TGTGCCAGCAGTGACGCCCGGGAACCTTTCTCCTACGAGCAGTACTTC.

The chain combines TRBV18 with TRBJ2-1, with D tentatively TRBD1 (5 bases). V lost 5 bases, J lost 0 bases, and 8 bases lay in between. This CDR3 contains 14 residues. In germline, CDR1 is KGHSH, CDR2 LQKENI. The CDR3 loop reads CASSAGPSYNEQFF. The CDR3 coding sequence is TGTGCCAGCTCAGCAGGGCCCTCCTACAATGAGCAGTTCTTC.

The rearrangement joins TRBV7-7 to TRBJ2-5, with TRBD2 matching over 10 bases. Trimming at V came to 5 bases and at J to 3 bases, leaving 3 bases not matched to a gene. The CDR3 has 14 residues. Germline V lookup: CDR1 SSHAT, CDR2 FNYEAQ (reference sequence). The CDR3 DNA reads TGTGCCAGCAGCCTCAGCGGGGGGGAAGAGACCCAGTACTTC. Its protein is CASSLSGGEETQYF.

The chain joins TRBV13 to TRBJ2-4, with 7 bases matching TRBD1. The length of the CDR3 is 17 residues. V dropped 5 bases and J dropped 4; count of bases not matched to a gene: 14. CDR1 is PRHDT, CDR2 FYEKMQ, per germline (reference sequence). CDR3: CASSRTGGAGRKNIQYF. The DNA of the CDR3 is TGTGCCAGCAGCCGGACAGGTGGGGCTGGGCGGAAAAACATTCAGTACTTC.

The chain is built from TRBV7-2 and TRBJ1-6; 7 positions agree with TRBD1. Germline V gives CDR1 SGHTA, CDR2 FQGNSA. With V trimmed by 4 bases and J by 13 bases, 7 bases remained unmatched. The length of the CDR3 is 13 residues. The CDR3 loop is CASSSGQGVPLHF. The CDR3 nucleotides are TGTGCCAGCAGCTCCGGGCAGGGGGTCCCCCTCCACTTT. The whole variable domain, filled in from reference TRBV7-2 and TRBJ1-6, reads GAGVSQSPSNKVTEKGKDVELRCDPISGHTALYWYRQSLGQGLEFLIYFQGNSAPDKSGLPSDRFSAERTGGSVSTLTIQRTQQEDSAVYLCASSSGQGVPLHFGNGTRLTVT.

The chain has TRBV12-5 and TRBJ1-2; no clear D. Germline V gene data show CDR1 as LGHNT and CDR2 as FRNRAP. Deletions cut 6 bases from V and 0 bases from J, with 17 bases between. The CDR3 contains 16 residues. CDR3: CASGRPRGFSNYGYTF. CDR3 coding DNA: TGTGCTAGTGGACGACCCAGAGGGTTTTCTAACTATGGCTACACCTTC.

The gene calls are TRBV5-1 and TRBJ2-7; 7 bases match TRBD2. V lost 3 bases, J lost 3 bases, and 3 bases stayed unmatched. Germline V gene lookup returns CDR1 SGHRS and CDR2 YFSETQ. The CDR3 runs to 13 residues. The DNA of the CDR3 is TGCGCCAGCAGCTCGCCGGGGGGCTACGAGCAGTACTTC. Its translation: CASSSPGGYEQYF.

This chain uses TRBV4-1 with TRBJ2-7, with D uncertain. In germline, CDR1 is MGHRA, CDR2 YSYEKL. Trimming pared 2 bases from V and 3 bases from J, leaving 20 bases between. This CDR3 is 17 amino acids long. CDR3 sequence reads: CASSQSHETSANYEQYF. CDR3 coding DNA: TGCGCCAGCAGCCAATCGCACGAGACATCTGCAAACTACGAGCAGTACTTC.

This clone was seen only once. The chain combines TRBV7-3 with TRBJ2-1; D is uncertain. This CDR3 comprises 16 residues. Germline V CDR1 and CDR2: SGHTA, FQGTGA. Trimming left V 4 bases short and J 6 bases short, with 19 bases between. DNA for the CDR3: TGTGCCAGCAGCTCCACCCCGGTCTCCCCAACCAATGAGCAGTTCTTC. This sequence encodes CASSSTPVSPTNEQFF.

Notes on this clone: This sample also contains other DNA sequences that code for the same CDR3. The chain carries TRBV30 and TRBJ2-3; D not resolved. Trimming left V 0 bases short and J 4 bases short, with 8 bases between. CDR3 length: 13 amino acids. Germline loops: CDR1 GTSNPN, CDR2 SVGIG (reference sequence). The CDR3: CAWSVLGADTQYF. Here the CDR3 DNA reads TGTGCCTGGAGTGTACTCGGAGCAGATACGCAGTATTTT.

The V gene is TRBV10-1, the J gene TRBJ1-2; perhaps TRBD1 as D (5 bases). Between the trimmed V and J ends, which lost 8 bases and 8 bases, there was a span of 15 bases. This CDR3 has 12 amino acids. Germline loops: CDR1 WNHNN, CDR2 SYGVQD (reference sequence). The CDR3 reads CASPNGGKGYTF. CDR3 DNA: TGCGCCAGCCCAAACGGGGGAAAGGGCTACACCTTC.

The chain couples TRBV7-2 to TRBJ2-1; 10 bases agree with TRBD1. The CDR3 runs 14 residues. With 7 bases clipped from V and 7 bases from J, the junction kept 7 bases outside the gene matches. Germline V gene sequence: CDR1 SGHTA, CDR2 FQGNSA. For the CDR3, the DNA is TGTGCCAGCACCGCTATGGACAGGGGGAATGAGCAGTTCTTC. As protein: CASTAMDRGNEQFF.

This sequence joins TRBV5-1 and TRBJ2-1; perhaps TRBD2 as D (6 bases). V lost 5 bases, J lost 6 bases, and 12 bases lay in between. The germline V gene has CDR1 SGHRS and CDR2 YFSETQ. The CDR3 totals 13 residues. CDR3 nucleotides: TGCGCCAGCAGGAGGGAGGTCGGCAATGAGCAGTTCTTC. Amino acids: CASRREVGNEQFF.

V usage is TRBV19 and J usage is TRBJ1-2; D may be TRBD1 (5 bases). The CDR3 is 15 amino acids. Germline values: CDR1 LNHDA, CDR2 SQIVND (reference sequence). V lost 3 bases and J lost 4, with 15 bases in between. CDR3: CASSMAGRDLYGYTF. The DNA for the CDR3 is TGTGCCAGTAGTATGGCAGGGCGAGACCTCTATGGCTACACCTTC.

The chain has TRBV5-4 and TRBJ2-2; D unresolved. The CDR3 totals 15 residues. CDR1 is SGHNT and CDR2 is YYREEE in the germline V gene (reference sequence). Trimming cost V 0 bases and J 4 bases, with 10 bases left between them. CDR3 DNA sequence: TGTGCCAGCAGCTTGGAACCTCTTAGCACCGGGGAGCTGTTTTTT. It specifies CASSLEPLSTGELFF.

The chain links TRBV19 to TRBJ2-3, with 7 nucleotides matching TRBD2. V shed 4 bases, J shed 5 bases, and the junction held 15 bases outside the gene matches. Germline V gives CDR1 LNHDA, CDR2 SQIVND (reference sequence). The CDR3 sequence is 17 residues long. The CDR3 reads CASSRIRGGISIDTQYF. DNA for the CDR3: TGTGCCAGTAGTAGAATCCGGGGAGGGATTAGTATAGATACGCAGTATTTT. Full variable domain (missing parts from reference TRBV19 and TRBJ2-3): DGGITQSPKYLFRKEGQNVTLSCEQNLNHDAMYWYRQDPGQGLRLIYYSQIVNDFQKGDIAEGYSVSREKKESFPLTVTSAQKNPTAFYLCASSRIRGGISIDTQYFGPGTRLTVL.

The CDR3 here is CASSFSGEKLFF. The CDR3 DNA reads as TGTGCCAGCAGCTTCTCAGGGGAAAAACTGTTTTTT. V gene TRBV7-9 combines with J gene TRBJ1-4; possibly TRBD1 for D (5 bases). V dropped 3 bases and J dropped 8 bases, with 7 bases sitting between them. In germline, CDR1 is SEHNR, CDR2 FQNEAQ (reference sequence). The CDR3 contains 12 residues.

This clone has a handful of counts. V gene TRBV5-1 combines with J gene TRBJ2-7; TRBD2 matches 12 bases. Germline V gene data show CDR1 as SGHRS and CDR2 as YFSETQ. This CDR3 contains 14 residues. V was pared by 4 bases and J by 4 bases, with 3 bases of the junction left unmatched. CDR3 sequence (DNA): TGCGCCAGCAGCGTGGGACTAGCGGGTTACGAGCAGTACTTC. As protein: CASSVGLAGYEQYF.

V gene TRBV2 combines with J gene TRBJ2-7, with D perhaps TRBD2 (6 bases). The CDR3 runs 13 residues. V lost 5 bases and J 3 bases, leaving 11 bases between the germline ends. Germline V gene lookup returns CDR1 SNHLY and CDR2 FYNNEI. CDR3 nucleotide sequence: TGTGCCAGCAGTACTACCGGGAGCTACGAGCAGTACTTC. Translation gives CASSTTGSYEQYF. Complete variable domain (other parts from reference TRBV2 and TRBJ2-7): EPEVTQTPSHQVTQMGQEVILRCVPISNHLYFYWYRQILGQKVEFLVSFYNNEISEKSEIFDDQFSVERPDGSNFTLKIRSTKLEDSAMYFCASSTTGSYEQYFGPGTRLTVT.

V gene TRBV6-5 combines with J gene TRBJ1-1, with 7 nucleotides matching TRBD1. Per germline, CDR1 MNHEY and CDR2 SVGAGI. The V segment lost 6 bases and the J segment 11 bases; nucleotides outside the gene matches: 6. CDR3 length: 11 residues. CDR3 in DNA: TGTGCCAGCAGGAAGGGGGCTGGGGCTTTCTTT. Translated: CASRKGAGAFF.

The chain recombines TRBV11-2 with TRBJ2-7; 7 nucleotides align to TRBD2. CDR3 length equals 14 residues. Germline V gene sequence: CDR1 SGHAT, CDR2 FQNNGV. Germline trimming cut 5 bases from V and 2 bases from J; bases unmatched to any gene: 6. DNA for the CDR3: TGTGCCAGCAGCCCTCGACGGGGGGCCTACGAGCAGTACTTC. It yields the protein CASSPRRGAYEQYF.

The DNA for the CDR3 is TGCGCCAGCAGCTTGGGCGACAGGGACTATGGCTACACCTTC. As protein: CASSLGDRDYGYTF. The V and J genes are TRBV5-1 and TRBJ1-2, with 7 bases fitting TRBD1. Looked up from germline, CDR1 is SGHRS and CDR2 is YFSETQ. CDR3 length: 14 amino acids. V was pared by 0 bases and J by 3 bases, with 2 bases of the junction left unmatched.

There are a few counts of this clone. The gene calls are TRBV2 and TRBJ1-5, with 11 bases aligning to TRBD1. Germline CDR1 is SNHLY and CDR2 is FYNNEI. V shed 1 base, J shed 14 bases, and the junction held 4 bases outside the gene matches. The CDR3 spans 13 residues. The CDR3 region has the DNA TGTGCCAGCAGTGAAGGGGGACAGGGGGGTGAGCATTTT. This gives the protein CASSEGGQGGEHF. The full variable domain, rest sourced from reference TRBV2 and TRBJ1-5, is EPEVTQTPSHQVTQMGQEVILRCVPISNHLYFYWYRQILGQKVEFLVSFYNNEISEKSEIFDDQFSVERPDGSNFTLKIRSTKLEDSAMYFCASSEGGQGGEHFGDGTRLSIL.

A few counts support this clone. The CDR3 DNA reads TGTGCCTGGAGTCCCCCCGGGACAGGAGATGGCTACACCTTC. Protein: CAWSPPGTGDGYTF. The chain recombines TRBV30 with TRBJ1-2, with 8 bases that match TRBD1. The V gene end was trimmed by 2 bases and the J gene end by 6 bases; junction bases not matched to a gene: 8. The CDR3 covers 14 residues. Germline CDR1 is GTSNPN and CDR2 is SVGIG (reference sequence).

The chain links TRBV7-8 to TRBJ2-6; D ambiguous. Trimming cost V 5 bases and J 0 bases, with 5 bases left between them. This CDR3 is 14 amino acids long. CDR1 and CDR2 (germline): SGHVS, FQNEAQ. The CDR3 protein is CASSGSSGANVLTF. Written as DNA, the CDR3 is TGTGCCAGCAGCGGTAGCTCTGGGGCCAACGTCCTGACTTTC.

CDR3 protein: CASSLSGQASHQPQHF. The CDR3 coding sequence is TGTGCCAGCAGCTTAAGCGGACAGGCAAGTCATCAGCCCCAGCATTTT. The rearrangement links TRBV13 to TRBJ1-5; 7 bases match TRBD1. The ends lost 2 bases at V and 5 bases at J; junction bases unmatched: 9. The CDR3 length is 16 residues. CDR1 PRHDT and CDR2 FYEKMQ come from the germline V gene (reference sequence).